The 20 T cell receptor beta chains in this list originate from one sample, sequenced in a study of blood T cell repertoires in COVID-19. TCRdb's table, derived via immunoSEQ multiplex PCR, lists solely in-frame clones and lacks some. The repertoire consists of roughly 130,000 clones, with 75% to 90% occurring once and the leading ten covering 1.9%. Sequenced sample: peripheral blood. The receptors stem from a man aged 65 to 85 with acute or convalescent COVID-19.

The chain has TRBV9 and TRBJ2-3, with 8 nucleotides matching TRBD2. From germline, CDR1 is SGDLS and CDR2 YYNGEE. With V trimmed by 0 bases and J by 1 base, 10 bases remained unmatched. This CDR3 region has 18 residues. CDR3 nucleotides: TGTGCCAGCAGCGTAGATCTTGGCGGGGGGTTTGGCACAGATACGCAGTATTTT. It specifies CASSVDLGGGFGTDTQYF.

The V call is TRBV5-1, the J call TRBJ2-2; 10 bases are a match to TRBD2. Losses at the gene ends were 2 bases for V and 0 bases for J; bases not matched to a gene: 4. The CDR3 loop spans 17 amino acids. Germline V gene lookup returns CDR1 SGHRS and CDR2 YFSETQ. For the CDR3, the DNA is TGCGCCAGCAGCTTCCGAAGCGGGGGGGCGAACACCGGGGAGCTGTTTTTT. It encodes CASSFRSGGANTGELFF.

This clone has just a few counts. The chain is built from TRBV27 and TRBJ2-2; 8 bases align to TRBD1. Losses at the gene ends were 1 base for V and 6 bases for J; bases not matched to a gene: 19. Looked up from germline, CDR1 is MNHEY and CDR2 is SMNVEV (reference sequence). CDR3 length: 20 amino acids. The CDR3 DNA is TGTGCCAGCAGTTTATGGTCGAGGACAGGGCGGGGAGTTAGGGCCGGGGAGCTGTTTTTT. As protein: CASSLWSRTGRGVRAGELFF.

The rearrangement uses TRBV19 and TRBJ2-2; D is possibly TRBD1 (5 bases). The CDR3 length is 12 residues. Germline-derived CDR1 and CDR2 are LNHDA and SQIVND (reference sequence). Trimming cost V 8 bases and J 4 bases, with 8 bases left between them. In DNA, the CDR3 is TGTGCCAGTGCAGGGTTCACCGGGGAGCTGTTTTTT. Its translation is CASAGFTGELFF.

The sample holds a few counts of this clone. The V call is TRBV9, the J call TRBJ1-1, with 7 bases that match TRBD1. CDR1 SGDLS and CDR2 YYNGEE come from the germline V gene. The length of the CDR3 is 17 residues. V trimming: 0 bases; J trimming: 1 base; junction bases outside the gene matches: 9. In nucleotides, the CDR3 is TGTGCCAGCAGCGTAGGCCCTCGGACAGGTCGGAACACTGAAGCTTTCTTT. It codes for CASSVGPRTGRNTEAFF. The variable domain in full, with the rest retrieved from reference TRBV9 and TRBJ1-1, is DSGVTQTPKHLITATGQRVTLRCSPRSGDLSVYWYQQSLDQGLQFLIQYYNGEERAKGNILERFSAQQFPDLHSELNLSSLELGDSALYFCASSVGPRTGRNTEAFFGQGTRLTVV.

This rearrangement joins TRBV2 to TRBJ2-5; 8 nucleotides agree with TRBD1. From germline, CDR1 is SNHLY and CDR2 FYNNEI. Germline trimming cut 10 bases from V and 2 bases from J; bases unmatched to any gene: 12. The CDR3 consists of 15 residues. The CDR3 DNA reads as TGTGCCACCCGATTAGGGACAGGACATCAAGAGACCCAGTACTTC. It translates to CATRLGTGHQETQYF.

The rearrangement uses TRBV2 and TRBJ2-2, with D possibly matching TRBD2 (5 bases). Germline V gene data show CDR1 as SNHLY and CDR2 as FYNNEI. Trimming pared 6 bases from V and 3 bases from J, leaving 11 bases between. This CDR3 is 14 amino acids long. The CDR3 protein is CASSALRDTGELFF. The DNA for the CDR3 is TGTGCCAGCAGCGCCCTGAGGGACACCGGGGAGCTGTTTTTT. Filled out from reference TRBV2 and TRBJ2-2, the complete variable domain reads EPEVTQTPSHQVTQMGQEVILRCVPISNHLYFYWYRQILGQKVEFLVSFYNNEISEKSEIFDDQFSVERPDGSNFTLKIRSTKLEDSAMYFCASSALRDTGELFFGEGSRLTVL.

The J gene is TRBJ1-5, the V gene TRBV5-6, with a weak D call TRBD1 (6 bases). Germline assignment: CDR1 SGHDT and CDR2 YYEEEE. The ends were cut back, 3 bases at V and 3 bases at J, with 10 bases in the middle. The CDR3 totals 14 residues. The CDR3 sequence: CASSSGQFNQPQHF. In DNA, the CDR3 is TGTGCCAGCAGCTCAGGACAGTTCAATCAGCCCCAGCATTTT.

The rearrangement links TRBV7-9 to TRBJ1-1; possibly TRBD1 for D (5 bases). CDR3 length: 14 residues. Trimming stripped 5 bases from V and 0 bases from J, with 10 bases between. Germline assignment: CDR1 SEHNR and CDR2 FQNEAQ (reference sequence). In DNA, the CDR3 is TGTGCCAGCAGCCCCAGGGCCTTGAACACTGAAGCTTTCTTT. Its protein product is CASSPRALNTEAFF.

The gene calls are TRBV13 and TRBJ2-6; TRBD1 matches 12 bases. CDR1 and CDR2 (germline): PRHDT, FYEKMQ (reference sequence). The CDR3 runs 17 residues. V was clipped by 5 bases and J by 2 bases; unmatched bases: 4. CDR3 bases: TGTGCCAGCAGCCAGGGACAGGGGGCCACTGGGGCCAACGTCCTGACTTTC. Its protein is CASSQGQGATGANVLTF.

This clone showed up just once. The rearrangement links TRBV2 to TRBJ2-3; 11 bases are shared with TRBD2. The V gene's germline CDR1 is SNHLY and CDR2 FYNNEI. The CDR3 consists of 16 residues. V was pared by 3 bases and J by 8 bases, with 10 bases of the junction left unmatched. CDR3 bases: TGTGCCAGCAGTGAGAGTCTAGCGGGGGGAGTGGGTACGCAGTATTTT. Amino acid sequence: CASSESLAGGVGTQYF.

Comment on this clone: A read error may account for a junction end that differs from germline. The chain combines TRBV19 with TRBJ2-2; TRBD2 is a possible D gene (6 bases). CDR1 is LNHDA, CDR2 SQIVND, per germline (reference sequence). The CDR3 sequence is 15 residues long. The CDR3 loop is CASTLGGVYAGELFF. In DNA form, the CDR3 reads TGTGCTAGTACCCTAGGAGGGGTCTATGCCGGGGAGCTGTTTTTT.

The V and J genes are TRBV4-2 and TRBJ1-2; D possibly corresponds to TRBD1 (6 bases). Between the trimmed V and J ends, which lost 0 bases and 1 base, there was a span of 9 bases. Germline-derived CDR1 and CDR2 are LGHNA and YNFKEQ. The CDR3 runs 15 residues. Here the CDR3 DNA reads TGTGCCAGCAGCCAAGAGGGACAAGTTAACTATGGCTACACCTTC. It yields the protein CASSQEGQVNYGYTF.

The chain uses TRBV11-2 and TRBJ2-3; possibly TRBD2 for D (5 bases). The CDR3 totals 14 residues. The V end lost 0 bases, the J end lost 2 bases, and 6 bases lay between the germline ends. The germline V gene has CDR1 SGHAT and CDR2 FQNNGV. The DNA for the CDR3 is TGTGCCAGCAGCTTAGAAGGACTCACAGATACGCAGTATTTT. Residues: CASSLEGLTDTQYF.

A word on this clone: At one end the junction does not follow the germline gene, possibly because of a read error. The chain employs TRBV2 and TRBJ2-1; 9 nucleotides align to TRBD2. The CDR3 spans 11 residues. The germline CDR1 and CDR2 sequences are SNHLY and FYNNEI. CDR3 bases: TGTACCAGCGGGACTAGCACTGAGCAGTTCTTC. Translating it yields CTSGTSTEQFF.

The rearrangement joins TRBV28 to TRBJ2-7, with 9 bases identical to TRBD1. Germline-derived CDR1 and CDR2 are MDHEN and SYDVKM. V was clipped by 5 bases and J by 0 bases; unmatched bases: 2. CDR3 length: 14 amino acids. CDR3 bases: TGTGCCAGCAGTCGGACAGGGGTCTCCTACGAGCAGTACTTC. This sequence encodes CASSRTGVSYEQYF.

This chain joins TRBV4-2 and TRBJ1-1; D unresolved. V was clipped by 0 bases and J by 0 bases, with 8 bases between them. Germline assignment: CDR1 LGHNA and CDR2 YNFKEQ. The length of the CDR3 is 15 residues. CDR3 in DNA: TGTGCCAGCAGCCAAGAATTGGGCCTGAACACTGAAGCTTTCTTT. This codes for CASSQELGLNTEAFF.

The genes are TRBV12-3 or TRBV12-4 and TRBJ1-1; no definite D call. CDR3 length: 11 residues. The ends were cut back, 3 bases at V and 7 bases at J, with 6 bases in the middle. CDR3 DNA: TGTGCCAGCAGTTTTGGAGATGAAGCTTTCTTT. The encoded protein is CASSFGDEAFF.

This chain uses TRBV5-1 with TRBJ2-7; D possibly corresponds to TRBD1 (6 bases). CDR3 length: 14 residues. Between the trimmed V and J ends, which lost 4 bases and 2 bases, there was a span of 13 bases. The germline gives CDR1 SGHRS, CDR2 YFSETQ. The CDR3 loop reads CASSTTPGAYEQYF. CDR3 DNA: TGCGCCAGCAGCACCACCCCAGGGGCCTACGAGCAGTACTTC.

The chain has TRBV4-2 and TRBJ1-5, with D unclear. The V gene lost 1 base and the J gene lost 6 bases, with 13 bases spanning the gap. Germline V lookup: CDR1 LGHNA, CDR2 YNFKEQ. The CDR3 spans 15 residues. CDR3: CASSQALSEVQPQHF. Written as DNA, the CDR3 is TGTGCCAGCAGCCAAGCATTATCTGAGGTTCAGCCCCAGCATTTT.